These T cell receptor beta chains were read from a single sample in a study of regulatory T cells in long-lasting Graves disease. TCRdb redid the calling of the multiplex PCR reads with MiXCR, one entry per CDR3 protein. This table has roughly 520,000 distinct CDR3 sequences, around 11% appearing once. The sample was also linked to a second study, of T cells in Graves' hyperthyroidism and ophthalmopathy.

Sequenced here: peripheral blood mononuclear cells (PBMCs), sampled at new diagnosis, from a patient treated with antithyroid drugs. The receptors were gathered from a young woman with Graves disease. The CDR3 runs from the conserved cysteine through the conserved F or W. The D gene is left open where the match is weak. The size entry is marked missing in some rows and otherwise reads once, few, many or a size class.

TRBV6-9	few	TRBJ2-7	NA	TGTGCCAGCAGTTCCCCCCTCGGGACACAAAATACTTACGAGCAGTACTTC	CASSSPLGTQNTYEQYF
TRBV5-1	NA	TRBJ2-3	NA	TGCGCCAGCAGCGAGTTCGGGCTGCCTTCAGATACGCAGTATTTT	CASSEFGLPSDTQYF
TRBV12-3/TRBV12-4	many	TRBJ1-2	TRBD1	TGTGCCAGCAGTGATATCGGGACAGGGTATGGCTACACCTTC	CASSDIGTGYGYTF
TRBV29-1	few	TRBJ1-2	NA	TGCCAAGGCCTCGGGGCCTATGGCTACACCTTC	CQGLGAYGYTF
TRBV29-1	few	TRBJ1-1	NA	TGCAGCGTGTCGGGGGGGAATGAAGCTTTCTTT	CSVSGGNEAFF
TRBV7-9	NA	TRBJ1-5	TRBD1	TGTGCCAGCAGCTCCGAAAGACAGGGGCATCAGCCCCAGCATTTT	CASSSERQGHQPQHF
TRBV19	NA	TRBJ2-3	TRBD2	TGTGCCAGTAGTATTTATCTAGCGGGCAGCACAGATACGCAGTATTTT	CASSIYLAGSTDTQYF
TRBV7-8	few	TRBJ2-1	NA	TGTGCCAGCAGCTTAGCGCGTGGAGGGGGAAGGAATGAGCAGTTCTTC	CASSLARGGGRNEQFF
TRBV6-2/TRBV6-3	many	TRBJ2-1	TRBD2	TGTGCCAGCAGTATGACTAGCGGGAGTTTTCAGTTCTTC	CASSMTSGSFQFF
TRBV12-3/TRBV12-4	many	TRBJ1-2	NA	TGTGCCAGCAGTTTCTCGGGGGCCTCTCGTGGCTACACCTTC	CASSFSGASRGYTF